A selection of T cell receptor beta chains follows, all from one sample in a study of tumor-infiltrating lymphocytes in localized non-small cell lung cancer. Sequencing used immunoSEQ multiplex PCR; TCRdb keeps in-frame clones, though not all of them. The sample yields several thousand clones, around two thirds seen once. The sequenced material came from uninvolved lung tissue not adjacent to the tumor. The origin of the receptors is a human donor with non-small cell lung cancer. Each CDR3 is given with its conserved first and last residue. A D gene is named only where the DNA matches it firmly. Clone size, where shown, is once, few, many, or a class for clones that have expanded.

-	-	TRBV13	TRBJ2-7	13	CASSLGASYEQYF	TGTGCCAGCAGTTTAGGGGCTTCCTACGAGCAGTACTTC
-	-	TRBV7-4	TRBJ1-1	13	CASSFSGNTEAFF	TGTGCCAGCAGCTTCTCGGGGAACACTGAAGCTTTCTTT
-	TRBD2	TRBV13	TRBJ2-3	17	CASRQRLAGGYTDTQYF	TGTGCCAGCAGACAACGACTAGCGGGAGGGTACACAGATACGCAGTATTTT
few	-	TRBV9	TRBJ1-2	16	CASSAAGPSSNYGYTF	TGTGCCAGCAGCGCGGCCGGGCCGTCCTCTAACTATGGCTACACCTTC
few	TRBD1	TRBV11-3	TRBJ2-3	17	CASSKGTGAFLTDTQYF	TGTGCCAGCAGCAAGGGAACAGGGGCCTTTCTCACAGATACGCAGTATTTT
-	TRBD1	TRBV6-4	TRBJ1-1	14	CASRKQGRNTEAFF	TGTGCCAGTAGAAAACAGGGGAGGAACACTGAAGCTTTCTTT
few	TRBD1	TRBV28	TRBJ1-4	17	CASSPPGQLGTNEKLFF	TGTGCCAGCAGCCCTCCGGGACAGCTGGGTACTAATGAAAAACTGTTTTTT
-	-	TRBV7-8	TRBJ1-2	13	CASSPPEPPRYTF	TGTGCCAGCAGCCCCCCGGAGCCGCCCCGCTACACCTTC
-	-	TRBV27	TRBJ2-2	15	CASSLSSGARSGLFF	TGTGCCAGCAGTTTATCTAGCGGCGCCCGGAGTGGGCTGTTTTTT
-	-	TRBV30	TRBJ1-5	13	CAWSKGGDQPQHF	TGTGCCTGGAGTAAGGGAGGGGATCAGCCCCAGCATTTT
-	-	TRBV6-6	TRBJ1-1	13	CASRVFRPTEAFF	TGTGCCAGCAGGGTGTTCCGGCCCACTGAAGCTTTCTTT
-	-	TRBV27	TRBJ1-1	14	CASSFRTPNTEAFF	TGTGCCAGCAGTTTCCGTACCCCTAACACTGAAGCTTTCTTT
-	TRBD1	TRBV5-6	TRBJ1-2	14	CASSLVGQSYGYTF	TGTGCCAGCAGCTTGGTGGGACAGAGCTATGGCTACACCTTC
-	-	TRBV7-3	TRBJ2-6	23	CASSLKGPRDTLQVGSGANVLTF	TGTGCCAGCAGCTTAAAGGGACCCCGGGACACTTTGCAGGTCGGCTCTGGGGCCAACGTCCTGACTTTC
-	-	TRBV5-5	TRBJ1-5	17	CASSRRFEGMSNQPQHF	TGTGCCAGCAGCCGTAGGTTCGAGGGTATGAGCAATCAGCCCCAGCATTTT
-	TRBD1	TRBV7-6	TRBJ2-5	15	CASSLAGQGPETQYF	TGTGCCAGCAGCTTAGCGGGACAGGGCCCGGAGACCCAGTACTTC
few	-	TRBV6-6	TRBJ1-3	13	CASRSDGGNTIYF	TGTGCCAGCAGAAGCGACGGTGGAAACACCATATATTTT
-	TRBD1	TRBV28	TRBJ1-5	14	CATRTGGVGQPQHF	TGTGCCACCCGGACAGGGGGCGTGGGTCAGCCCCAGCATTTT
-	-	TRBV6-5	TRBJ1-2	12	CASSARVYGYTF	TGTGCCAGCAGTGCCAGGGTCTATGGCTACACCTTC
-	TRBD1	TRBV19	TRBJ2-4	13	CASEQGTKNIQYF	TGTGCCAGCGAACAGGGGACCAAAAACATTCAGTACTTC
-	-	TRBV7-3	TRBJ2-3	13	CASSLVSTDTQYF	TGTGCCAGCAGCTTAGTCAGCACAGATACGCAGTATTTT
-	-	TRBV7-9	TRBJ2-7	15	CASSSTMDRTYEQYF	TGTGCCAGCAGCTCTACCATGGACAGAACCTACGAGCAGTACTTC
once	TRBD2	TRBV28	TRBJ2-1	19	CASSLWASGGSPAYNEQFF	TGTGCCAGCAGTTTATGGGCTAGCGGGGGGTCTCCTGCCTACAATGAGCAGTTCTTC
-	-	TRBV29-1	TRBJ1-2	14	CSAKTGPRGDGYTF	TGCAGCGCAAAAACGGGGCCCCGAGGCGATGGCTACACCTTC